The 18 T cell receptor beta chains below were found in one sample sequenced in a study of blood T cell repertoires in COVID-19. Only in-frame clones appear in the TCRdb table, and some are missing; sequencing was by immunoSEQ multiplex PCR. The data show about 200,000 clones, 80% to 90% seen once. The material sequenced was peripheral blood. The receptors derive from a woman between 65 and 79 years old with active or convalescent COVID-19.

This clone was observed a single time. The chain links TRBV28 to TRBJ2-1, with D perhaps TRBD2 (6 bases). V shed 3 bases and J shed 7 bases, with 16 bases lying between them. Germline V gives CDR1 MDHEN, CDR2 SYDVKM. This CDR3 comprises 15 residues. The CDR3, as DNA: TGTGCCAGCAGTTTGCCGGGGGTGTTGGGGAATGAGCAGTTCTTC. This codes for CASSLPGVLGNEQFF.

The chain uses TRBV30 and TRBJ1-1; TRBD1 matches at 7 bases. The CDR3 has 15 residues. J lost 1 base, V lost 0 bases, and 5 bases had no gene match. Germline lookup yields CDR1 GTSNPN and CDR2 SVGIG (reference sequence). This CDR3 is CAWSVVKGANTEAFF. CDR3 in DNA: TGTGCCTGGAGTGTGGTAAAGGGGGCGAACACTGAAGCTTTCTTT.

This clone was counted only a few times. The V and J genes are TRBV6-2 or TRBV6-3 and TRBJ2-2; weak D call: TRBD2 (6 bases). Trimming took off 5 bases at V and 5 bases at J, with 9 bases between the two ends. The CDR3 loop spans 13 amino acids. CDR1 MNHEY and CDR2 SVGEGT come from the germline V gene. The CDR3 DNA sequence: TGTGCCAGCAGTGACCGGGGGACCGGGGAGCTGTTTTTT. Amino acids: CASSDRGTGELFF.

This rearrangement joins TRBV27 to TRBJ1-4; tentative D call: TRBD1 (6 bases). The CDR3 length is 15 residues. Trimming cost V 6 bases and J 3 bases, with 14 bases left between them. Germline V gene data show CDR1 as MNHEY and CDR2 as SMNVEV (reference sequence). The CDR3 here is CASRIQGLPNEKLFF. DNA of the CDR3: TGTGCCAGCAGGATCCAGGGGTTACCTAATGAAAAACTGTTTTTT.

The V and J genes are TRBV30 and TRBJ1-2; possibly TRBD1 for D (6 bases). Germline V gene lookup returns CDR1 GTSNPN and CDR2 SVGIG (reference sequence). V was cut by 0 bases and J by 2 bases, with 16 bases left in between. This CDR3 is built from 16 residues. Here the CDR3 reads CAWSVPSQGQNYGYTF. The CDR3 DNA sequence: TGTGCCTGGAGTGTACCCTCCCAGGGGCAGAACTATGGCTACACCTTC.

The V gene is TRBV18, the J gene TRBJ1-6; 12 bases are shared with TRBD1. The V gene's germline CDR1 is KGHSH and CDR2 LQKENI. CDR3 size: 15 residues. V gave up 3 bases and J gave up 7 bases; unmatched junction bases: 1. In DNA form, the CDR3 reads TGTGCCAGCTCACCTGGGACAGGGGGCAATTCACCCCTCCACTTT. Its translation: CASSPGTGGNSPLHF.

This chain uses TRBV5-6 with TRBJ1-2; 10 nucleotides agree with TRBD1. The CDR3 covers 15 residues. With V trimmed by 1 base and J by 6 bases, 6 bases remained unmatched. Germline CDR1 is SGHDT and CDR2 is YYEEEE. The CDR3 reads CASSLLRGTGDGYTF. The CDR3 DNA follows: TGTGCCAGCAGCTTGTTGAGAGGGACAGGGGATGGCTACACCTTC.

The rearrangement uses TRBV6-1 and TRBJ2-7, with 10 bases fitting TRBD1. J was trimmed by 0 bases and V by 2 bases; bases with no gene match: 7. This CDR3 is 17 amino acids long. Germline V lookup: CDR1 MNHNS, CDR2 SASEGT. The DNA for the CDR3 is TGTGCCAGCAGTGAATCTGGGACAGGGGTACTCTCCTACGAGCAGTACTTC. Translated, it gives CASSESGTGVLSYEQYF.

CDR3 sequence reads: CASSRGGTTGLGYTF. CDR3 nucleotides: TGTGCCAGCAGCCGCGGGGGTACCACCGGCCTAGGCTACACCTTC. V and J are TRBV6-5 and TRBJ1-2, with D possibly TRBD1 on 5 matching bases. CDR1 is MNHEY, CDR2 SVGAGI, per germline. Trimming removed 6 bases from V and 8 bases from J, with 22 bases in between. This CDR3 is built from 15 residues.

The rearrangement uses TRBV6-5 and TRBJ2-7, with 7 bases matching TRBD1. The CDR3 loop spans 15 amino acids. J gave up 5 bases and V 5 bases, and 12 bases lay outside the gene matches. Germline assignment: CDR1 MNHEY and CDR2 SVGAGI. The CDR3 DNA sequence: TGTGCCAGCAGTCTTACCAGGACAGGAGGCAACGAGCAGTACTTC. This codes for CASSLTRTGGNEQYF.

The chain carries TRBV6-5 and TRBJ1-3; 8 bases are a match to TRBD1. Per the germline V gene, CDR1 is MNHEY and CDR2 is SVGAGI. CDR3 length equals 15 residues. V lost 6 bases to trimming and J lost 4 bases; unmatched junction nucleotides: 8. The CDR3 protein is CASRPPGGEGNTIYF. CDR3 bases: TGTGCCAGCAGGCCTCCAGGGGGCGAGGGAAACACCATATATTTT.

The chain is built from TRBV5-4 and TRBJ2-3; TRBD1 matches at 8 bases. Germline loops: CDR1 SGHNT, CDR2 YYREEE (reference sequence). Trimming cost V 4 bases and J 2 bases; bases outside gene matches: 3. This CDR3 spans 14 amino acids. Here the CDR3 DNA reads TGTGCCAGCAGCCGTCAGGGGGCCACAGATACGCAGTATTTT. As protein: CASSRQGATDTQYF.

The V gene is TRBV3-1 (or the pseudogene TRBV3-2), the J gene TRBJ2-4, with D perhaps TRBD2 (5 bases). The CDR3 extends over 18 amino acids. Per the germline V gene, CDR1 is LGHDT and CDR2 is YNNKEL (reference sequence). V shed 3 bases and J shed 1 base, with 19 bases lying between them. CDR3 protein: CASSHLPPGLSAKNIQYF. The CDR3 region has the DNA TGTGCCAGCAGCCATTTGCCCCCGGGGTTGTCGGCCAAAAACATTCAGTACTTC.

This clone occurred a few times. The rearrangement uses TRBV19 and TRBJ1-5; D gene ambiguous. The CDR3 is 14 residues long. Germline values: CDR1 LNHDA, CDR2 SQIVND (reference sequence). V lost 5 bases and J lost 6, with 14 bases in between. As DNA, the CDR3 is TGTGCCAGTAGTTCTGCCAGGACTTCTCAGCCCCAGCATTTT. It is translated as CASSSARTSQPQHF.

This clone was picked up a small number of times. The V call is TRBV18, the J call TRBJ2-2; a weak D match, TRBD1 (5 bases). V lost 6 bases, J lost 5 bases, and 16 bases lay in between. Germline V gene data show CDR1 as KGHSH and CDR2 as LQKENI. This CDR3 spans 15 amino acids. The CDR3 loop reads CASSLYKWTTGELFF. Written as DNA, the CDR3 is TGTGCCAGCTCCCTCTATAAATGGACAACCGGGGAGCTGTTTTTT.

This clone was recorded once. This chain connects TRBV29-1 to TRBJ1-1, with D possibly matching TRBD1 (5 bases). The V end was cut by 2 bases, the J end by 4 bases, with 17 bases between. The CDR3 runs 15 residues. Germline V lookup: CDR1 SQVTM, CDR2 ANQGSEA. The CDR3 reads CSVEQGHYGGTEAFF. CDR3 bases: TGCAGCGTTGAACAGGGCCACTACGGGGGCACTGAAGCTTTCTTT.

This chain uses TRBV7-2 with TRBJ2-5, with TRBD2 matching 9 bases. Germline trimming cut 5 bases from V and 4 bases from J; bases unmatched to any gene: 8. Per germline, CDR1 SGHTA and CDR2 FQGNSA. The CDR3 is 15 amino acids. CDR3 nucleotide sequence: TGTGCCAGCAGCCCCCGCAGTAGCGGGAGAGAGACCCAGTACTTC. Encoded protein: CASSPRSSGRETQYF.

The chain employs TRBV4-2 and TRBJ2-7, with TRBD1 identical over 9 bases. Germline CDR1 and CDR2: LGHNA and YNFKEQ. The ends lost 4 bases at V and 6 bases at J; junction bases unmatched: 10. The CDR3 runs 15 residues. The CDR3 loop reads CASSRQTGQGGEQYF. The CDR3 DNA follows: TGTGCCAGCAGCCGACAGACGGGACAGGGCGGCGAGCAGTACTTC.